Shown below are 10 T cell receptor beta chains from a single sample sequenced in a study of CD8+CD57+ T cells in acquired aplastic anemia. Before being chosen for sequencing, patients had shown CD8+CD57+ cell expansion by flow cytometry. Genomic DNA provided the template from which TCR beta VDJ and CDR3 profiles were obtained. TCRdb itself ran the reads through MiXCR, one entry per CDR3 protein. The sample shows around 430,000 distinct CDR3 sequences, over 25% of them seen only once. Specimen: sorted CD4+, CD8+, or CD8+CD57+ T cells (not recorded which) from PBMCs. Receptors originate from a human donor with aplastic anemia.

This clonotype was seen only once. This sequence joins TRBV6-1 and TRBJ2-1, with 11 bases identical to TRBD1. V was clipped by 7 bases and J by 8 bases; unmatched bases: 4. The CDR3 is 13 residues long. Germline values: CDR1 MNHNS, CDR2 SASEGT. CDR3 sequence: CASKRTGGDEQFF. The CDR3 bases are TGTGCCAGCAAGAGGACAGGGGGCGATGAGCAGTTCTTC.

As regards this clonotype: The junction departs from the called germline gene at one end, perhaps through a read error. The chain couples TRBV10-3 to TRBJ2-5; D is undetermined. Germline values: CDR1 ENHRY, CDR2 SYGVKD. There are 15 residues in the CDR3. CDR3 bases: TGTGCCAGCAGTTATCAAGAGACAACTCAAGAGACCCAGTACTTC. Translated: CASSYQETTQETQYF.

In regard to this clonotype: Just one base apart from a much larger clone, this may be a read error. The chain has TRBV20-1 and TRBJ1-2, with 7 nucleotides matching TRBD1. Germline CDR1 reads DFQATT; CDR2 reads SNEGSKA (reference sequence). Unmatched junction bases numbered 14, after V lost 2 bases and J lost 8 bases. The CDR3 is 15 residues long. CDR3 sequence reads: CSARYIATGWKGYTF. CDR3 nucleotide sequence: TGCAGTGCTAGATATATCGCGACAGGGTGGAAGGGCTACACCTTC.

The chain links TRBV10-3 to TRBJ1-2; D is unclear. Germline loops: CDR1 ENHRY, CDR2 SYGVKD. The CDR3 length is 13 residues. V was cut by 2 bases and J by 4 bases, with 8 bases left in between. The CDR3 region has the DNA TGTGCCATCAGTGAGAGCGACGGCTATGGCTACACCTTC. Residues: CAISESDGYGYTF.

This clonotype has more than one count but fewer than ten. The chain couples TRBV30 to TRBJ1-3; D gene uncertain. The V and J ends lost 2 bases and 2 bases respectively, with 10 bases between them. Germline CDR1 reads GTSNPN; CDR2 reads SVGIG (reference sequence). The CDR3 runs 14 residues. In DNA, the CDR3 is TGTGCCTGGAGTCGGACGGCGCCTGGAAACACCATATATTTT. Protein: CAWSRTAPGNTIYF.

The chain recombines TRBV6-2 or TRBV6-3 with TRBJ2-7; no firm D call. Germline loops: CDR1 MNHEY, CDR2 SVGEGT. The CDR3 runs to 14 residues. V lost 0 bases to trimming and J lost 5 bases, with 11 bases between them. The CDR3 loop reads CASSYSTSLNEQYF. The CDR3 region has the DNA TGTGCCAGCAGTTACTCTACCTCTTTGAACGAGCAGTACTTC.

This clonotype has a handful of counts. V and J are TRBV11-2 and TRBJ2-1; 10 bases line up with TRBD2. The CDR3 runs to 15 residues. The junction had 6 bases not matched to a gene; V was cut back by 3 bases and J by 7 bases. The germline CDR1 and CDR2 sequences are SGHAT and FQNNGV. CDR3: CASSFKAGGRNEQFF. The CDR3 nucleotides read TGTGCCAGCAGCTTTAAAGCGGGAGGGAGGAATGAGCAGTTCTTC.

In this sample, this clonotype turned up many times. This chain uses TRBV20-1 with TRBJ2-7, with no clear D. This CDR3 has 13 residues. V lost 1 base to trimming and J lost 0 bases, with 7 bases between them. CDR1 and CDR2 from the germline V gene are DFQATT and SNEGSKA (reference sequence). CDR3 in amino acids: CSARVRSSYEQYF. The DNA for the CDR3 is TGCAGTGCTAGAGTCCGCAGCTCCTACGAGCAGTACTTC.

In this sample, this clonotype turned up a few times. V and J are TRBV7-6 and TRBJ1-2; D unresolved. The CDR3 has 13 residues. The germline V gene encodes CDR1 SGHVS and CDR2 FNYEAQ. Trimming removed 6 bases from V and 2 bases from J, with 10 bases in between. CDR3 bases: TGTGCCAGCAGTTTTTCGAGGAACTATGGCTACACCTTC. Its translation: CASSFSRNYGYTF.

The chain joins TRBV7-9 to TRBJ2-2; unclear D gene. The CDR3 is 13 residues long. CDR1 is SEHNR and CDR2 is FQNEAQ in the germline V gene (reference sequence). Trimming removed 4 bases at V and 6 bases at J, with 9 bases between. The CDR3 coding sequence is TGTGCCAGCAGCTCTATCGAGGCCGGGGAGCTGTTTTTT. As protein: CASSSIEAGELFF.